A single T cell receptor (beta chain) is shown here with its context. Its target is not known. No DNA is shown, since the ends of the CDR3 on it are uncertain; the CDR3 is the one TCRdb lists. This record belongs to a study of cytomegalovirus exposure and HLA in healthy donors. Notes on the study in general: Relative to the approximately 700-donor mean, N-insertions were reportedly fewer in an Asian-associated ancestry cluster in a later analysis.

The donors (healthy individuals) were bone marrow donors. Germline CDR1 and CDR2: SQVTM and ANQGSEA. The CDR3 is 12 residues long, ends included. Vbeta (60) and Jbeta (13) primers were used in the PCR. Clones were sequenced by immunoSEQ multiplex PCR, and TCRdb holds only the in-frame ones, with some missing. The sample lists approximately 140,000 clones, around two thirds occurring once. Sequencing was performed on PBMCs. The clonotype originates from a male donor in good health and CMV-seronegative. The chain joins TRBV29-1 to TRBJ1-2; TRBD1 reflects the table's D call only, with no check against the DNA. The CDR3 spells CSVGQGNDGYAF.